The 14 T cell receptor beta chains below come from one sample, sequenced in a study of cytomegalovirus exposure and HLA in healthy donors. PCR primers comprised 60 Vbeta and 13 Jbeta primers. Libraries were prepared by immunoSEQ multiplex PCR; TCRdb keeps only in-frame clonotypes and omits some of them. The data hold some 180,000 clones, with about 10% observed a single time. Sequencing was performed on PBMCs. These receptors were taken from a woman between 25 and 40 years old in good health and CMV-seropositive.

The chain recombines TRBV7-3 with TRBJ1-3; tentatively, D is TRBD1 (5 bases). The CDR3 covers 13 residues. V shed 9 bases and J shed 8 bases, with 17 bases lying between them. Germline CDR1 and CDR2: SGHTA and FQGTGA. The CDR3 coding sequence is TGTGCCAGTTCAGCGAGCCAAGGGGACACCATATATTTT. Translated, it gives CASSASQGDTIYF.

The chain uses TRBV10-3 and TRBJ2-5; TRBD2 agrees at 8 bases. The germline V gene encodes CDR1 ENHRY and CDR2 SYGVKD. This CDR3 is built from 15 residues. V gave up 3 bases and J gave up 3 bases; unmatched junction bases: 6. The CDR3 is CAISDRGAGEETQYF. The CDR3 DNA is TGTGCCATCAGTGACCGAGGAGCGGGAGAAGAGACCCAGTACTTC.

This clone appeared a few times. As DNA, the CDR3 is TGCGCCAGCACCCTGACAGGGGGTGCAAACAATGAGCAGTTCTTC. It translates to CASTLTGGANNEQFF. The chain carries TRBV5-1 and TRBJ2-1, with 9 positions matching TRBD1. Germline CDR1 and CDR2: SGHRS and YFSETQ. There are 15 residues in the CDR3. V gave up 6 bases and J gave up 5 bases; unmatched junction bases: 9.

The CDR3 region is CASSQRAGGWDEQFF. CDR3 in DNA: TGTGCCAGCAGCCAGAGAGCGGGAGGGTGGGATGAGCAGTTCTTC. The gene calls are TRBV4-2 and TRBJ2-1, with 10 nucleotides matching TRBD2. After removal of 3 bases from V and 8 bases from J, the junction contained 7 bases not matched to a gene. Germline CDR1 reads LGHNA; CDR2 reads YNFKEQ. The CDR3 extends over 15 amino acids.

This chain connects TRBV19 to TRBJ1-1; perhaps TRBD1 as D (6 bases). The germline gives CDR1 LNHDA, CDR2 SQIVND (reference sequence). Trimming removed 5 bases from V and 4 bases from J, with 11 bases in between. The CDR3 is 13 amino acids. In DNA, the CDR3 is TGTGCCAGTAGTTCCCGAGGGGGCACTGAAGCTTTCTTT. Protein sequence: CASSSRGGTEAFF.

The V gene is TRBV5-6, the J gene TRBJ2-6; weak D call: TRBD2 (5 bases). This CDR3 spans 19 amino acids. The V and J ends lost 2 bases and 1 base respectively, with 19 bases between them. Looked up from germline, CDR1 is SGHDT and CDR2 is YYEEEE. CDR3 DNA: TGTGCCAGCAGCTTCGCGGGCCGGGGAGCTATATCTGGGGCCAACGTCCTGACTTTC. Protein: CASSFAGRGAISGANVLTF.

Only a few counts were recorded for this clone. The genes are TRBV18 and TRBJ1-3, with TRBD1 matching 7 bases. The trim removed 2 bases at V and 2 bases at J, leaving 9 bases unmatched. In germline, CDR1 is KGHSH, CDR2 LQKENI. This CDR3 is built from 17 residues. CDR3 in amino acids: CASSPTRQGQTGNTIYF. DNA for the CDR3: TGTGCCAGCTCACCAACTCGACAGGGACAGACTGGAAACACCATATATTTT.

In this sample, this clone turned up a few times. The chain recombines TRBV10-3 with TRBJ1-3, with D perhaps matching TRBD1 (5 bases). The CDR3 spans 17 residues. The germline V gene encodes CDR1 ENHRY and CDR2 SYGVKD. V lost 0 bases and J 0 bases, leaving 12 bases between the germline ends. CDR3 sequence (DNA): TGTGCCATCAGTGAGTCCTTACAGGTGGTCTCTGGAAACACCATATATTTT. It codes for CAISESLQVVSGNTIYF.

The chain links TRBV7-9 to TRBJ2-7, with unresolved D. The V gene's germline CDR1 is SEHNR and CDR2 FQNEAQ (reference sequence). CDR3 length: 11 amino acids. V was pared by 5 bases and J by 5 bases, with 7 bases between. CDR3 DNA sequence: TGTGCCAGCAGCGGTTCAGACGAGCAGTACTTC. This codes for CASSGSDEQYF.

The CDR3 DNA reads TGTGCCAGCAGCGGGGACAGAGGGGAGGACTATGGCTACACCTTC. It encodes CASSGDRGEDYGYTF. The rearrangement uses TRBV9 and TRBJ1-2, with TRBD1 matching over 7 bases. The junction had 8 bases not matched to a gene; V was cut back by 3 bases and J by 3 bases. The germline V gene has CDR1 SGDLS and CDR2 YYNGEE. CDR3 size: 15 residues.

This clone was detected only a few times. The sample holds other DNA sequences that translate to the same CDR3. Written as DNA, the CDR3 is TGTGCCAGCAGCCCGCGGTTGAGCAGTTACAATGAGCAGTTCTTC. This encodes CASSPRLSSYNEQFF. This chain connects TRBV7-6 to TRBJ2-1; unclear D gene. The germline V gene has CDR1 SGHVS and CDR2 FNYEAQ. The V gene lost 5 bases and the J gene lost 4 bases, with 15 bases spanning the gap. The CDR3 runs 15 residues.

This rearrangement joins TRBV5-1 to TRBJ1-1, with a tentative D call TRBD1 (6 bases). The CDR3 has 17 residues. Germline CDR1 SGHRS, CDR2 YFSETQ. The V end lost 4 bases, the J end lost 0 bases, and 19 bases lay between the germline ends. CDR3 in DNA: TGCGCCAGCAGCCACGACAGAAGAGGGGGGGTGAACACTGAAGCTTTCTTT. Its protein is CASSHDRRGGVNTEAFF. Based on the CDR3 plus reference TRBV5-1 and TRBJ1-1, the full variable domain is KAGVTQTPRYLIKTRGQQVTLSCSPISGHRSVSWYQQTPGQGLQFLFEYFSETQRNKGNFPGRFSGRQFSNSRSEMNVSTLELGDSALYLCASSHDRRGGVNTEAFFGQGTRLTVV.

The genes are TRBV2 and TRBJ2-5; D uncertain. CDR1 is SNHLY and CDR2 is FYNNEI in the germline V gene. The CDR3 is made up of 13 amino acids. V dropped 4 bases and J dropped 0 bases, with 6 bases sitting between them. Here the CDR3 reads CASSGDYQETQYF. As DNA, the CDR3 is TGTGCCAGCAGTGGCGACTACCAAGAGACCCAGTACTTC.

V usage is TRBV2 and J usage is TRBJ1-5; D uncertain. This CDR3 has 13 residues. Germline V gene lookup returns CDR1 SNHLY and CDR2 FYNNEI. The germline V and J ends were trimmed by 8 bases and 7 bases, with 15 bases remaining between them. CDR3 nucleotide sequence: TGTGCCAGCTTAGGAGGAATCAACCAGCCCCAGCATTTT. Amino acids: CASLGGINQPQHF.